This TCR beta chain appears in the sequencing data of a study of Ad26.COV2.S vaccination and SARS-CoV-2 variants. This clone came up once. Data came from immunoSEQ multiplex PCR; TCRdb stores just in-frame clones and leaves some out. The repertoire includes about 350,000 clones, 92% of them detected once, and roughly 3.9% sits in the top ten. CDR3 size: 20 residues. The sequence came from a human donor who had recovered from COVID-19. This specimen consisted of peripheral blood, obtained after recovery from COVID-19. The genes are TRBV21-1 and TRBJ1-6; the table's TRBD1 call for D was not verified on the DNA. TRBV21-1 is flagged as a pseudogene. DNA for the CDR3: TGTGCCAGCAGCAAAGAGATGGGGGACAGGGGCGGGCAATACCTAGAACCCCTCCACTTT. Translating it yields CASSKEMGDRGGQYLEPLHF.